These 9 T cell receptor beta chains share one sample of origin, sequenced in a study of siplizumab effects on memory and regulatory T cells. Data came from immunoSEQ multiplex PCR; TCRdb stores just in-frame clones and leaves some out. The sample carries more than 85,000 clones, 94% recorded once. The sample taken for sequencing was Tregs sorted from blood. Receptors originate from a human donor in good health.

The rearrangement links TRBV7-3 to TRBJ1-1, with D unclear. Trimming pared 5 bases from V and 2 bases from J, leaving 15 bases between. CDR1 and CDR2 from the germline V gene are SGHTA and FQGTGA. The CDR3 loop spans 15 amino acids. The CDR3 coding sequence is TGTGCCAGCAGCCCGACACGCACCCGTAACACTGAAGCTTTCTTT. This encodes CASSPTRTRNTEAFF.

This chain connects TRBV6-5 to TRBJ2-7; 9 bases are a match to TRBD1. The CDR3 totals 13 residues. Trimming took 4 bases from V and 5 from J; bases not matched to a gene: 3. Germline V lookup: CDR1 MNHEY, CDR2 SVGAGI. The CDR3 nucleotides are TGTGCCAGCAGTTTTTGGACAGGGGACGAGCAGTACTTC. This encodes CASSFWTGDEQYF.

The chain joins TRBV28 to TRBJ1-5; D might be TRBD1 (6 bases). Trimming took 5 bases from V and 1 from J, leaving 18 bases between them. Germline CDR1 is MDHEN and CDR2 is SYDVKM. This CDR3 is 17 amino acids long. The CDR3 protein is CASSLNAGVGSNQPQHF. CDR3 sequence (DNA): TGTGCCAGCAGTCTCAATGCAGGGGTTGGGAGCAATCAGCCCCAGCATTTT.

The V gene is TRBV7-3, the J gene TRBJ2-2; 9 bases are a match to TRBD2. The trim removed 1 base at V and 8 bases at J, leaving 11 bases unmatched. Germline values: CDR1 SGHTA, CDR2 FQGTGA. The CDR3 consists of 17 residues. The CDR3 sequence: CASSLSRLAGRSGELFF. The CDR3 coding sequence is TGTGCCAGCAGCTTAAGCAGGCTAGCGGGAAGATCAGGGGAGCTGTTTTTT. Together with reference TRBV7-3 and TRBJ2-2, the CDR3 gives the full variable domain: GAGVSQTPSNKVTEKGKYVELRCDPISGHTALYWYRQSLGQGPEFLIYFQGTGAADDSGLPNDRFFAVRPEGSVSTLKIQRTERGDSAVYLCASSLSRLAGRSGELFFGEGSRLTVL.

CDR3 nucleotide sequence: TGTGCCAGCAGTTACCCGGGCTCCACTTCCTACGAGCAGTACTTC. This sequence encodes CASSYPGSTSYEQYF. The chain is built from TRBV28 and TRBJ2-7; D gene ambiguous. Germline V CDR1 and CDR2: MDHEN, SYDVKM. This CDR3 contains 15 residues. V was cut by 4 bases and J by 1 base, with 14 bases left in between.

The chain is built from TRBV4-2 and TRBJ2-5; D might be TRBD2 (6 bases). Trimming removed 3 bases from V and 7 bases from J, with 18 bases in between. In germline, CDR1 is LGHNA, CDR2 YNFKEQ. The CDR3 length is 15 residues. In DNA form, the CDR3 reads TGTGCCAGCAGCCAGGAGAATCGGGAGACCCGGACCCAGTACTTC. It yields the protein CASSQENRETRTQYF.

The chain combines TRBV6-6 with TRBJ1-1; no firm D call. This CDR3 is built from 12 residues. Germline assignment: CDR1 MNHNY and CDR2 SVGAGI (reference sequence). Trimming pared 5 bases from V and 4 bases from J, leaving 8 bases between. The CDR3 loop reads CASSTRSTEAFF. The CDR3 DNA sequence: TGTGCCAGCAGTACCCGGAGCACTGAAGCTTTCTTT.

This sequence joins TRBV6-4 and TRBJ1-1, with D perhaps TRBD1 (6 bases). CDR1 MRHNA and CDR2 SNTAGT come from the germline V gene. The V end was cut by 6 bases, the J end by 1 base, with 9 bases between. The CDR3 consists of 13 residues. CDR3 region: CASSGTPNTEAFF. DNA for the CDR3: TGTGCCAGCAGCGGGACACCGAACACTGAAGCTTTCTTT.

The J gene is TRBJ2-3, the V gene TRBV11-3; D uncertain. V was cut by 1 base and J by 2 bases, with 1 base left in between. The germline V gene has CDR1 SGHNT and CDR2 YENEEA. The CDR3 spans 12 residues. The CDR3 DNA is TGTGCCAGCAGCTTAGCCACAGATACGCAGTATTTT. Its protein product is CASSLATDTQYF.